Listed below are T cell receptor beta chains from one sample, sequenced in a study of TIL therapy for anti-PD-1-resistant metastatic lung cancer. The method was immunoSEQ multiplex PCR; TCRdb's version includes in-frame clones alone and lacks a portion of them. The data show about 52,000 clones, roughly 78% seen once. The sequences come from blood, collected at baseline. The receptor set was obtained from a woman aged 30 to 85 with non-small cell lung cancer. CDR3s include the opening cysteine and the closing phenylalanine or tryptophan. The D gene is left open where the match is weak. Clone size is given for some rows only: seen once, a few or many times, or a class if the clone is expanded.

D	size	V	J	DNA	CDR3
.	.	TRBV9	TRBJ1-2	TGTGCCAGCAGTGACACAGGCCCCGGGGAGGGCTACACCTTC	CASSDTGPGEGYTF
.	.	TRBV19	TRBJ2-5	TGTGCCAGTAGGAATGCAGGTGTAGGAGAGACCCAGTACTTC	CASRNAGVGETQYF
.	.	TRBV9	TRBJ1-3	TGTGCCAGCAGTAGAGTGGGGGGGCGCGTTGGAAACACCATATATTTT	CASSRVGGRVGNTIYF
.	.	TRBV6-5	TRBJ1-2	TGTGCCAGCAGTTACTCCTTCGACAGGCCCTATGGCTACACCTTC	CASSYSFDRPYGYTF
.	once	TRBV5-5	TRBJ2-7	TGTGCCAGCAGCCAAAGGCCCGCTTTGAGCTCCTACGAGCAGTACTTC	CASSQRPALSSYEQYF
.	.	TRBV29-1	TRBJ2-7	TGCAGCGCTAAGGACAGTTTTCAGCAGTACTTC	CSAKDSFQQYF
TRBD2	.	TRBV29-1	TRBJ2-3	TGCAGCGTTGAACGGGGGGGAGCTGCAGATACGCAGTATTTT	CSVERGGAADTQYF
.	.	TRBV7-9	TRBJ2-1	TGTGCCAGCGAAATGAATGAGCAGTTCTTC	CASEMNEQFF
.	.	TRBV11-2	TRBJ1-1	TGTGCCAGCAGCTTCAACCTCGACACTGAAGCTTTCTTT	CASSFNLDTEAFF
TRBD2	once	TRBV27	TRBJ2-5	TGTGCCAGCAGTTTCGGGGGGGGCCCCCAAGAGACCCAGTACTTC	CASSFGGGPQETQYF
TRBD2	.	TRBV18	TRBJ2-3	TGTGCCAGCTCACCCCGACTAGCGTCGGCAGATACGCAGTATTTT	CASSPRLASADTQYF
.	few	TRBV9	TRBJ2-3	TGTGCCTTTTCCAAAGTCGGGGTAACAGATACGCAGTATTTT	CAFSKVGVTDTQYF
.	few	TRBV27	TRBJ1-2	TGTGCCAGCAGTTTATCAGGATATGGCTACACCTTC	CASSLSGYGYTF
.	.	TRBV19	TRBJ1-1	TGTGCCAGTAGTGCCCTCGGGACTGAGAACACTGAAGCTTTCTTT	CASSALGTENTEAFF
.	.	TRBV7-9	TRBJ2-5	TGTGCCAGCAGCCTAAAGGGAGGAGGAGAGACCCAGTACTTC	CASSLKGGGETQYF
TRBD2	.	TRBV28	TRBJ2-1	TGTGCCAGCAGGCCCACTAGCGGGTCACACAATGAGCAGTTCTTC	CASRPTSGSHNEQFF
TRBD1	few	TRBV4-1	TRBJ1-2	TGCGCCAGCAGCCAAGAAGGGACAGGATGGGCCTATGGCTACACCTTC	CASSQEGTGWAYGYTF
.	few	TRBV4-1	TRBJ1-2	TGCGCCAGCAGCCAAGGGCAGGGATCTGATGGCTACACCTTC	CASSQGQGSDGYTF
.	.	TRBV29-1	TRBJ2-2	TGCAGCATCATGGGTGGCGGGGAAGGGGGGGAGCTGTTTTTT	CSIMGGGEGGELFF
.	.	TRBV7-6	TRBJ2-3	TGTGCCAGCAGCTCCTTTAGAAATACGCAGTATTTT	CASSSFRNTQYF
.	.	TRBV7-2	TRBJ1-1	TGTGCCAGCAGCTCACGGGAACAAGCATCGAACACTGAAGCTTTCTTT	CASSSREQASNTEAFF
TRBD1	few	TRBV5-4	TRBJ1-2	TGTGCCAGCAGCATACGGACAGGTGGCTACACCTTC	CASSIRTGGYTF
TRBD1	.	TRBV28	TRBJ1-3	TGTGCCAGCAGTCCCCCCCAGGGGGTTACTGGAAACACCATATATTTT	CASSPPQGVTGNTIYF
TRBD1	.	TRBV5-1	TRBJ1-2	TGCGCCAGCAGCGTCAACCTGGACAGGGGCTATGGCTACACCTTC	CASSVNLDRGYGYTF
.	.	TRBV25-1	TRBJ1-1	TGTGCCAGCAGAAGGTACGGGGGGAGAACGGCTGAAGCTTTCTTT	CASRRYGGRTAEAFF
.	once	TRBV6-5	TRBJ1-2	TGTGCCAGCAGTTATAGTTCTGCCAGGGAGGAAACCTTC	CASSYSSAREETF
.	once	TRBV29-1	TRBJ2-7	TGCAGCGTTGAAGATGGGAGAAACGAGCAGTACTTC	CSVEDGRNEQYF
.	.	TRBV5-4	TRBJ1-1	TGTGCCAGCAGCTCACAGCGGGGCGCTGAAGCTTTCTTT	CASSSQRGAEAFF
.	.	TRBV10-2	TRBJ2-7	TGCGCCAGCAGTGACGACAGATCCTACGAGCAGTACTTC	CASSDDRSYEQYF
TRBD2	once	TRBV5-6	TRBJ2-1	TGTGCCAGCAGCGGCGGGACTAGCGGGTATCGCAATGAGCAGTTCTTC	CASSGGTSGYRNEQFF
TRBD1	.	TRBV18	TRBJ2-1	TGTGCCAGCTCACCCCCCGGGACAGCCTACAATGAGCAGTTCTTC	CASSPPGTAYNEQFF
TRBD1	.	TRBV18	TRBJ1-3	TGTGCCAGCTCAATGGACAGGGAGTTACTTTTCTCTGGAAACACCATATATTTT	CASSMDRELLFSGNTIYF
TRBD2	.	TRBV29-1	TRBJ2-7	TGCAGCGTGACTAGCGGGATGGGTTACGGCGAGCAGTACTTC	CSVTSGMGYGEQYF
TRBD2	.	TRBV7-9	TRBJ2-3	TGTGCCAGCAGCTTAGCGCTTGAGACTAGCGGGATTACCGATACGCAGTATTTT	CASSLALETSGITDTQYF